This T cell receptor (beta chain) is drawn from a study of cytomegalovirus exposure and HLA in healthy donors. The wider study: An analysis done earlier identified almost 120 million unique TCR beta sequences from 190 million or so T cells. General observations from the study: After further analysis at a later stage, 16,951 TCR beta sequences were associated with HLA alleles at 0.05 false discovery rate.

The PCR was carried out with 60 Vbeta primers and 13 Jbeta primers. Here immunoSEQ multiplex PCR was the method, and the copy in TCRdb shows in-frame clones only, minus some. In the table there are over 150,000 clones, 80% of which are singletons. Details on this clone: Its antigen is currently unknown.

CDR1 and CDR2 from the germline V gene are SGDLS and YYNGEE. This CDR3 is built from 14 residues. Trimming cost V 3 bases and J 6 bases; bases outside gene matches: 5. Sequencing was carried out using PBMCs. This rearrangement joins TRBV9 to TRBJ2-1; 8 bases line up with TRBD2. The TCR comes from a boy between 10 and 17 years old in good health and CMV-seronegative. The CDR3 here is CASSGSGSINEQFF. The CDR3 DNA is TGTGCCAGCAGCGGAAGCGGGAGTATCAATGAGCAGTTCTTC.